This T cell receptor (beta chain) emerged from a study of CD8 T cells in ankylosing spondylitis. Overall study results and limits: What seemed typical of ankylosing spondylitis blood was a TCR beta motif built from under 10 highly homologous variants. The study looked at matched synovial fluid samples from ankylosing spondylitis patients. Disease-linked clones were reported to be significantly enriched there.

For TCR beta, libraries came from quantitative 5'-RACE with molecular barcodes. TCRdb recomputed calls from the 5' RACE reads with MiXCR, one row per CDR3 protein. Of about 140,000 distinct CDR3 sequences in the sample, around 7.9% were seen once. This clonotype was recorded many times. Its antigen remains unidentified. The CDR3 sequence is 10 residues long. Trimming shortened V by 6 bases and J by 6 bases, and 5 bases separated the two germline ends. The sample consisted of blood, either unsorted or a sorted T cell fraction (not recorded which). The gene calls are TRBV12-3 or TRBV12-4 and TRBJ1-2; D ambiguous. The receptor was isolated from a female donor with ankylosing spondylitis or in good health (not recorded which). In DNA, the CDR3 is TGTGCCAGCAGGGGAGATGGCTACACCTTC. It specifies CASRGDGYTF.